Each of the 28 T cell receptor beta chains below was sequenced from the same sample in a study of blood T cell repertoires in COVID-19. Profiled with immunoSEQ multiplex PCR; TCRdb holds only in-frame clones, not every one. In the table there are over 200,000 clones, roughly 82% of which are singletons. The sample was peripheral blood. Receptor source: a man aged 40-49 years who had recovered from COVID-19.

The chain recombines TRBV6-5 with TRBJ1-2; tentative D call: TRBD1 (6 bases). With 4 bases removed from V and 3 bases from J, the gap between germline ends came to 18 bases. The CDR3 is made up of 16 amino acids. CDR1 is MNHEY, CDR2 SVGAGI, per germline. In DNA form, the CDR3 reads TGTGCCAGCAGTTCAGGGGAGGGGGGATCCTACTATGGCTACACCTTC. It translates to CASSSGEGGSYYGYTF.

Worth noting for this clone: The sample contains more than one DNA sequence encoding this CDR3. The chain carries TRBV18 and TRBJ1-3, with a weak D call TRBD1 (6 bases). The V and J ends lost 5 bases and 1 base respectively, with 6 bases between them. This CDR3 comprises 13 residues. CDR1 and CDR2 (germline): KGHSH, LQKENI. CDR3 sequence: CASSTGSGNTIYF. Written as DNA, the CDR3 is TGTGCCAGCTCAACAGGGTCTGGAAACACCATATATTTT.

The CDR3 loop is CASSPRGGLVPSTDTQYF. The CDR3 nucleotides are TGTGCCAGCAGCCCAAGGGGCGGACTAGTCCCTAGCACAGATACGCAGTATTTT. This rearrangement joins TRBV7-2 to TRBJ2-3; 7 nucleotides match TRBD2. V gave up 5 bases and J gave up 0 bases; unmatched junction bases: 14. Per germline, CDR1 SGHTA and CDR2 FQGNSA. This CDR3 is 18 amino acids long.

The chain has TRBV19 and TRBJ2-1, with D possibly being TRBD2 (5 bases). Germline values: CDR1 LNHDA, CDR2 SQIVND (reference sequence). This CDR3 has 13 amino acids. Trimming shortened V by 6 bases and J by 8 bases, and 14 bases separated the two germline ends. The CDR3 region has the DNA TGTGCCAGTAGAGAGACTGAGGGAGATGAGCAGTTCTTC. Translation: CASRETEGDEQFF.

This clone turned up a few times. The chain has TRBV24-1 and TRBJ1-1; D gene unclear. The CDR3 covers 15 residues. The V gene lost 0 bases and the J gene lost 0 bases, with 7 bases spanning the gap. The V gene's germline CDR1 is KGHDR and CDR2 SFDVKD. CDR3 sequence (DNA): TGTGCCACCAGTGATTTGTCAGAAATGAACACTGAAGCTTTCTTT. It codes for CATSDLSEMNTEAFF.

This clone appeared once. The chain uses TRBV6-6 and TRBJ1-5, with a weak D call TRBD1 (6 bases). Deletions cut 0 bases from V and 6 bases from J, with 15 bases between. CDR3 length: 16 residues. Germline V gives CDR1 MNHNY, CDR2 SVGAGI (reference sequence). In DNA form, the CDR3 reads TGTGCCAGCAGTTACTCGGGGGCGCGGCGAACTCAGCCCCAGCATTTT. This codes for CASSYSGARRTQPQHF.

This sequence joins TRBV6-5 and TRBJ2-7; TRBD1 matches 9 bases. The CDR3 loop spans 15 amino acids. Trimming removed 6 bases from V and 1 base from J; junction bases left unmatched: 7. The V gene's germline CDR1 is MNHEY and CDR2 SVGAGI. As DNA, the CDR3 is TGTGCCAGCAGAAGACAGGGGGAGGTTTCCTACGAGCAGTACTTC. Its protein product is CASRRQGEVSYEQYF.

The V gene is TRBV6-5, the J gene TRBJ2-4, with TRBD1 matching over 7 bases. V shed 8 bases and J 1 base; nucleotides not matched to a gene: 8. CDR1 and CDR2 (germline): MNHEY, SVGAGI. The CDR3 spans 15 residues. The DNA for the CDR3 is TGTGCCAGCTTAGGGGGCCTAGTGGCCAAAAACATTCAGTACTTC. Encoded protein: CASLGGLVAKNIQYF.

J is TRBJ2-7 and V is TRBV12-3 or TRBV12-4; D is ambiguous. The CDR3 extends over 12 amino acids. Trimming left V 6 bases short and J 3 bases short, with 9 bases between. CDR3 amino acids: CASSKTSYEQYF. CDR3 DNA: TGTGCCAGCAGCAAAACAAGCTACGAGCAGTACTTC.

Of note for this clone: Other DNA sequences of this sample code for an identical CDR3. The V gene is TRBV5-4, the J gene TRBJ2-5, with TRBD1 matching 7 bases. CDR3 size: 13 residues. The V segment lost 0 bases and the J segment 4 bases; nucleotides outside the gene matches: 0. Germline V gene lookup returns CDR1 SGHNT and CDR2 YYREEE (reference sequence). CDR3 DNA sequence: TGTGCCAGCAGCTTGGGACAGGGAGAGACCCAGTACTTC. As protein: CASSLGQGETQYF.

The chain recombines TRBV10-1 with TRBJ2-1, with D tentatively TRBD2 (6 bases). CDR3 length equals 13 residues. Germline CDR1 and CDR2: WNHNN and SYGVQD (reference sequence). The germline V and J ends were trimmed by 8 bases and 0 bases, with 8 bases remaining between them. DNA for the CDR3: TGCGCCAGCGGAGGGTCCTCCTACAATGAGCAGTTCTTC. This translates into CASGGSSYNEQFF.

In its sample, this clone was seen many times. This chain links TRBV6-2 or TRBV6-3 with TRBJ2-7, with D maybe TRBD2 (5 bases). The CDR3 consists of 17 residues. Trimming cost V 3 bases and J 3 bases, with 21 bases left between them. Germline V gene sequence: CDR1 MNHEY, CDR2 SVGEGT. The CDR3 region is CASSYSLGGDFFYEQYF. For the CDR3, the DNA is TGTGCCAGCAGTTATTCCCTCGGAGGAGACTTCTTCTACGAGCAGTACTTC.

This clone was seen a handful of times. The chain combines TRBV29-1 with TRBJ1-2; 7 positions agree with TRBD1. The CDR3 is made up of 11 amino acids. The J segment lost 6 bases and the V segment lost 4 bases, leaving 2 bases of the junction unmatched. From germline, CDR1 is SQVTM and CDR2 ANQGSEA. Written as DNA, the CDR3 is TGCAGCGTTGGACAGGGAGATGGCTACACCTTC. This sequence encodes CSVGQGDGYTF.

In the case of this clone: The sample carries other DNA sequences with the same CDR3. The gene calls are TRBV5-1 and TRBJ2-3; D is undetermined. The CDR3 runs to 15 residues. The germline V gene has CDR1 SGHRS and CDR2 YFSETQ. Trimming removed 0 bases from V and 0 bases from J, with 8 bases in between. CDR3 region: CASSLGGRSTDTQYF. The CDR3 coding sequence is TGCGCCAGCAGCTTGGGAGGTCGGAGCACAGATACGCAGTATTTT.

The CDR3 protein is CASSMDGTGGYQPQHF. The CDR3 nucleotides are TGTGCCAGTAGTATGGATGGGACAGGGGGTTATCAGCCCCAGCATTTT. This rearrangement joins TRBV19 to TRBJ1-5; 11 bases align to TRBD1. Per the germline V gene, CDR1 is LNHDA and CDR2 is SQIVND (reference sequence). V lost 3 bases, J lost 5 bases, and 6 bases stayed unmatched. CDR3 length: 16 amino acids.

The V and J genes are TRBV5-4 and TRBJ1-2, with D uncertain. CDR3 length: 12 residues. V was pared by 2 bases and J by 5 bases, with 7 bases between. Germline values: CDR1 SGHNT, CDR2 YYREEE (reference sequence). CDR3 nucleotides: TGTGCCAGCAGCTTCAGCGGATATGGCTACACCTTC. This encodes CASSFSGYGYTF.

This clone was seen just once. CDR3 in DNA: TGTGCCTGGACCCCGGAGGGCCTTAACCTCTACAATGAGCAGTTCTTC. This encodes CAWTPEGLNLYNEQFF. V and J are TRBV30 and TRBJ2-1, with a weak D call TRBD2 (6 bases). Germline CDR1 reads GTSNPN; CDR2 reads SVGIG (reference sequence). The V gene lost 4 bases and the J gene lost 3 bases, with 19 bases spanning the gap. The CDR3 covers 16 residues.

The J gene is TRBJ1-1, the V gene TRBV10-3; possible D gene TRBD1, 5 bases. The CDR3 consists of 14 residues. Germline lookup yields CDR1 ENHRY and CDR2 SYGVKD. Deletions cut 3 bases from V and 1 base from J, with 9 bases between. CDR3 in DNA: TGTGCCATCAGTGATGGGGGAGGGAACACTGAAGCTTTCTTT. This gives the protein CAISDGGGNTEAFF.

DNA of the CDR3: TGTGCCAGCAACGGGGGGCCCTACCGCCATGAGCAGTTCTTC. Translated, it gives CASNGGPYRHEQFF. The rearrangement joins TRBV9 to TRBJ2-1, with D maybe TRBD2 (7 bases). Trimming took 6 bases from V and 8 from J, leaving 18 bases between them. The CDR3 runs to 14 residues. Germline-derived CDR1 and CDR2 are SGDLS and YYNGEE.

The chain has TRBV27 and TRBJ2-1; 16 bases line up with TRBD2. The CDR3 is 15 residues long. Germline-derived CDR1 and CDR2 are MNHEY and SMNVEV (reference sequence). The V and J ends lost 6 bases and 8 bases, in that order; junction bases with no gene match: 4. The CDR3: CASRGLAGGPYEQFF. CDR3 in DNA: TGTGCCAGCAGGGGACTAGCGGGAGGGCCCTATGAGCAGTTCTTC.

The genes are TRBV7-9 and TRBJ2-5; 8 nucleotides match TRBD2. V trimming: 5 bases; J trimming: 7 bases; junction bases outside the gene matches: 9. CDR1 and CDR2 from the germline V gene are SEHNR and FQNEAQ (reference sequence). This CDR3 has 14 amino acids. The CDR3 spells CASSPRGGYGTQYF. The CDR3 DNA follows: TGTGCCAGCAGCCCCCGGGGGGGGTACGGGACCCAGTACTTC.

This chain connects TRBV3-1 (or the pseudogene TRBV3-2) to TRBJ2-5, with 7 nucleotides matching TRBD2. V dropped 1 base and J dropped 5; count of bases not matched to a gene: 22. CDR1 LGHDT and CDR2 YNNKEL come from the germline V gene (reference sequence). The CDR3 length is 20 residues. CDR3 loop: CASSQVPGVGGKTVTETQYF. Written as DNA, the CDR3 is TGTGCCAGCAGCCAAGTACCGGGAGTCGGGGGGAAGACAGTCACGGAGACCCAGTACTTC.

About this clone itself: This sample includes further DNA sequences coding for the same CDR3. The rearrangement joins TRBV5-1 to TRBJ2-1; 9 nucleotides line up with TRBD2. The CDR3 totals 16 residues. Per germline, CDR1 SGHRS and CDR2 YFSETQ. V was clipped by 0 bases and J by 3 bases; unmatched bases: 4. For the CDR3, the DNA is TGCGCCAGCAGCTTGGGTTTAGCGGGAGTCTACAATGAGCAGTTCTTC. It yields the protein CASSLGLAGVYNEQFF.

The V and J genes are TRBV2 and TRBJ2-5; the D is unclear. CDR1 and CDR2 from the germline V gene are SNHLY and FYNNEI. V was trimmed by 6 bases and J by 4 bases, leaving 12 bases between them. The CDR3 loop spans 13 amino acids. The chain's CDR3 is CASSVLGGETQYF. The CDR3 DNA follows: TGTGCCAGCAGCGTTTTAGGCGGAGAGACCCAGTACTTC.

V and J are TRBV3-1 (or the pseudogene TRBV3-2) and TRBJ2-5; tentatively, D is TRBD1 (6 bases). The CDR3 consists of 14 residues. V was pared by 6 bases and J by 0 bases, with 11 bases between. In germline, CDR1 is LGHDT, CDR2 YNNKEL (reference sequence). The CDR3 is CASRRQGYQETQYF. DNA of the CDR3: TGTGCCAGCAGACGCCAGGGGTACCAAGAGACCCAGTACTTC.

The chain uses TRBV7-2 and TRBJ2-7, with 13 bases matching TRBD2. J gave up 2 bases and V 4 bases, and 2 bases lay outside the gene matches. The CDR3 is made up of 15 amino acids. The germline CDR1 and CDR2 sequences are SGHTA and FQGNSA. The CDR3 loop is CASSSGLAGAYEQYF. CDR3 DNA: TGTGCCAGCAGCTCCGGACTAGCGGGGGCCTACGAGCAGTACTTC.

This clone came up a few times. The chain uses TRBV12-3 or TRBV12-4 and TRBJ1-3; a weak D match, TRBD1 (6 bases). This CDR3 region has 13 residues. V lost 6 bases to trimming and J lost 0 bases, with 6 bases between them. CDR3 nucleotide sequence: TGTGCCAGCAGACAGGGCTCTGGAAACACCATATATTTT. It translates to CASRQGSGNTIYF.

DNA of the CDR3: TGTGCTAGTGGTACTCAGACAGGGGGGATACCTGAAGCTTTCTTT. It translates to CASGTQTGGIPEAFF. This chain connects TRBV12-5 to TRBJ1-1; 9 bases agree with TRBD1. The CDR3 length is 15 residues. The germline V gene encodes CDR1 LGHNT and CDR2 FRNRAP. Losses at the gene ends were 5 bases for V and 6 bases for J; bases not matched to a gene: 10.